This entry is about one TCR beta chain. Its specific antigen is unknown. The sample comes from a study of CXCR3-negative and CXCR3-positive naive CD8 T cells (dated by TCRdb to 2018 to 2020). Notes on the research overall: In total, 130 million to 150 million TRB reads were obtained, which works out to roughly 1.5 +/- 0.3 million reads per library. Diversity and physicochemical repertoire analyses were performed on approximately 10 donors pooled from two independent experiments. Naive subsets from a handful of donors and memory cells from 3 donors were included in the TRBV-TRBJ cluster analysis. Here is what the overall study found, with its caveats: Repertoire diversity was comparably high in both naive subsets but much lower in memory CD8+ T cells. Naive CXCR3-negative and CXCR3-positive cells from the same donor showed similar TRBV-TRBJ usage, whereas memory cells showed distinct patterns. Because surface CD5, which is linked to self-reactivity in mice, was comparable between the naive subsets, TCR interaction strength was also inferred from TRB CDR3 physicochemical properties. Because CXCR3 expression was partially decreased after cryopreservation, freshly isolated PBMCs were used for most assays. Compared with CXCR3-negative naive cells, CXCR3-positive naive cells had TRB CDR3s with higher hydrophobicity (lower Kidera factor 4), lower energy, and higher strength and volume indices.

Per the germline V gene, MDHEN is the CDR1 and SYDVKM is the CDR2. Measured from the cysteine to the phenylalanine, the CDR3 is 14 residues long. A DNA sequence was not provided. The sequencing machine was a NextSeq 550. The Human TCR Profiling Kit (MiLaboratory) was used to prepare UMI-labeled 5' RACE TRB cDNA libraries. The full amount of extracted RNA was used for cDNA synthesis, and the full amount of resulting cDNA was used for PCR amplification. The libraries were made side by side, with each library going through the same number of PCR cycles. Under the source paper's analysis protocol: About 48,000 +/- 9,800 unique UMI-labeled TRB cDNA molecules per library were extracted with MIGEC and MiXCR, with at least two reads per UMI required. On average, around 40,000 +/- 10,000 functional in-frame TRB CDR3 nucleotide clonotypes lacking stop codons were found per library. After downsampling to 5000 UMI-labeled TRB molecules per sample, diversity metrics such as normalized Shannon-Wiener and Chao1 were calculated in VDJtools. VDJtools was used to calculate clonotype-size-weighted physicochemical properties of the central five CDR3 residues, namely interaction energy, strength, volume and Kidera factor 4. Reprocessed by TCRdb, the reads give a single entry per CDR3 protein sequence, without DNA. The V and J calls, along with clone size, are taken from TCRdb and not from the paper's own processing. The table of this sample itemizes about 41,000 distinct CDR3 sequences. Jointly, the top ten make up around 1.9% of the sample.

Each CD8+ T cell subset was flow-sorted in triplicate, with roughly 310,000 cells per subset placed directly into RLT lysis buffer. Naive CD8+ T cells were defined stringently as CD45RO-CCR7+CD27+CD95- to exclude memory contaminants. Peripheral blood mononuclear cells were isolated from buffy coats using standard density gradient centrifugation. Naive CXCR3-negative and CXCR3-positive CD8+ T cells were flow-sorted using a FACSAria III. Total RNA was extracted from sorted cells using an RNeasy Mini Kit. The sequence was obtained from a human donor in good health. Some clones in this sample may be carry-over from other donors' samples. The chain is encoded by TRBV28 joined to TRBJ1-1; lacking DNA, the TRBD1 call made by TCRdb goes unchecked. The sequencing sample was made of naive CXCR3- CD8+ T cells from blood. Read against the paper, the sample's cell subset or site label means: CD45RO-CCR7+CD27+CD95- naive CD8+ T cells lacking CXCR3 (TNR3-). The CDR3 region has the sequence CASSFNRAVTEAFF.